The next 22 T cell receptor beta chains were all read from a single sample in a study of human T cells and chemical hapten exposure (dated by TCRdb to the early 2020s). Taken with the paper, the label for time point translates to: patch test 2, 6 weeks after DPC sensitization. The sample's treatment or condition label is to be understood as: therapeutic diphenylcyclopropenone sensitization with weekly scalp DPC. The method was RACE. Instrument used: NextSeq 500. Using fastp at Q25 and MiXCR, TCRdb reprocessed the public reads and kept productive beta chains. All rows with the same CDR3 protein become a single entry with the most common DNA and genes. Recorded for this sample are about 110,000 distinct CDR3 sequences; less than 10% of them occurred a single time. The ten largest clones take up 3% to 4% of the sample. The material was whole blood, obtained in connection with sensitization to the hapten diphenylcyclopropenone (DPC). The receptors derive from a woman aged 40-49 years with alopecia areata. Some clones in this sample may be carry-over from other donors' samples.

The chain couples TRBV6-6 to TRBJ1-2; the match to TRBD1 covers 7 bases. The V segment lost 6 bases and the J segment 8 bases; nucleotides outside the gene matches: 12. CDR1 MNHNY and CDR2 SVGAGI come from the germline V gene (reference sequence). The CDR3 runs 14 residues. CDR3 residues: CASRHRGISGGYTF. The CDR3 nucleotides read TGTGCCAGCAGGCACAGGGGAATTTCGGGAGGCTACACCTTC.

This clonotype was seen a few times. The chain recombines TRBV7-8 with TRBJ2-3, with TRBD2 matching over 9 bases. The length of the CDR3 is 17 residues. Germline assignment: CDR1 SGHVS and CDR2 FQNEAQ. V was clipped by 0 bases and J by 5 bases; unmatched bases: 9. In DNA form, the CDR3 reads TGTGCCAGCAGCTTAGCGCAAGGCGGGGGGGCCGGAGATACGCAGTATTTT. It yields the protein CASSLAQGGGAGDTQYF.

This clonotype was found many times. V and J are TRBV6-1 and TRBJ2-4; D may be TRBD1 (6 bases). The germline V and J ends were trimmed by 7 bases and 3 bases, with 13 bases remaining between them. The CDR3 consists of 14 residues. Germline V gene sequence: CDR1 MNHNS, CDR2 SASEGT. CDR3 region: CASKGQQGKNIQYF. Written as DNA, the CDR3 is TGTGCCAGCAAAGGACAACAGGGCAAAAACATTCAGTACTTC.

Ten or more counts support this clonotype. This chain joins TRBV7-9 and TRBJ1-6; D not resolved. Per germline, CDR1 SEHNR and CDR2 FQNEAQ (reference sequence). The CDR3 totals 14 residues. V lost 1 base and J lost 7, with 8 bases in between. The CDR3 protein is CASSLVTMNSPLHF. In DNA form, the CDR3 reads TGTGCCAGCAGCTTAGTCACCATGAATTCACCCCTCCACTTT.

V usage is TRBV11-2 and J usage is TRBJ2-3; 8 bases are shared with TRBD2. The V gene's germline CDR1 is SGHAT and CDR2 FQNNGV. This CDR3 is built from 15 residues. With 5 bases clipped from V and 4 bases from J, the junction kept 8 bases outside the gene matches. The CDR3 is CASSPNSGAADTQYF. In nucleotides, the CDR3 is TGTGCCAGCAGCCCTAATAGCGGGGCTGCAGATACGCAGTATTTT.

This clonotype was counted at least ten times. This chain links TRBV7-9 with TRBJ2-3, with D perhaps TRBD1 (5 bases). The CDR3 is made up of 14 amino acids. Trimming stripped 1 base from V and 5 bases from J, with 10 bases between. CDR1 SEHNR and CDR2 FQNEAQ come from the germline V gene (reference sequence). The DNA of the CDR3 is TGTGCCAGCAGCTTAGTAAAGGGGCAAGATACGCAGTATTTT. Translation: CASSLVKGQDTQYF.

The chain combines TRBV20-1 with TRBJ2-5, with a tentative D call TRBD2 (7 bases). The CDR3 is made up of 14 amino acids. V was cut by 6 bases and J by 5 bases, with 19 bases left in between. Looked up from germline, CDR1 is DFQATT and CDR2 is SNEGSKA (reference sequence). CDR3 residues: CSAPSGGADETQYF. CDR3 in DNA: TGCAGTGCCCCTAGTGGGGGGGCCGATGAGACCCAGTACTTC.

DNA for the CDR3: TGTGCCAGCAGCTTGGAGCGGTGGCGGGGTAACCAAGAGACCCAGTACTTC. Protein sequence: CASSLERWRGNQETQYF. The chain couples TRBV5-8 to TRBJ2-5, with a tentative D call TRBD2 (6 bases). Germline loops: CDR1 SGHTS, CDR2 YDEGEE. The V gene lost 0 bases and the J gene lost 0 bases, with 15 bases spanning the gap. There are 17 residues in the CDR3.

This clonotype was picked up many times. The chain couples TRBV5-1 to TRBJ1-1, with 8 bases fitting TRBD1. V trimming: 4 bases; J trimming: 0 bases; junction bases outside the gene matches: 5. Looked up from germline, CDR1 is SGHRS and CDR2 is YFSETQ. The CDR3 consists of 15 residues. The CDR3 loop reads CASSPTGEMNTEAFF. The CDR3, as DNA: TGCGCCAGCAGCCCGACAGGGGAAATGAACACTGAAGCTTTCTTT.

The chain carries TRBV7-9 and TRBJ2-1; 10 bases fit TRBD1. J gave up 7 bases and V 4 bases, and 7 bases lay outside the gene matches. Germline loops: CDR1 SEHNR, CDR2 FQNEAQ (reference sequence). This CDR3 has 15 amino acids. The CDR3, as DNA: TGTGCCAGCAGCTGGACAGGGGGTCCAATTAATGAGCAGTTCTTC. Its translation is CASSWTGGPINEQFF.

This clonotype was seen a few times. This chain links TRBV7-3 with TRBJ2-1; D might be TRBD2 (6 bases). The CDR3 is 16 amino acids. The V and J ends lost 5 bases and 0 bases respectively, with 14 bases between them. Germline loops: CDR1 SGHTA, CDR2 FQGTGA. CDR3 loop: CASSPLAGSSYNEQFF. The CDR3, as DNA: TGTGCCAGCAGCCCGTTGGCGGGGAGCTCCTACAATGAGCAGTTCTTC.

This clonotype came up many times. This chain connects TRBV10-1 to TRBJ2-2, with 7 bases matching TRBD2. This CDR3 is 13 amino acids long. Per the germline V gene, CDR1 is WNHNN and CDR2 is SYGVQD (reference sequence). J gave up 5 bases and V 6 bases, and 3 bases lay outside the gene matches. CDR3 loop: CASSGGMTGELFF. CDR3 nucleotide sequence: TGCGCCAGCAGCGGGGGGATGACCGGGGAGCTGTTTTTT.

Ten or more counts support this clonotype. V usage is TRBV5-1 and J usage is TRBJ2-7, with TRBD1 matching over 9 bases. The CDR3 length is 12 residues. The V and J ends lost 4 bases and 6 bases, in that order; junction bases with no gene match: 2. Looked up from germline, CDR1 is SGHRS and CDR2 is YFSETQ. This CDR3 reads CASSATGGEQYF. CDR3 coding DNA: TGCGCCAGCAGCGCGACAGGGGGCGAGCAGTACTTC.

The CDR3 sequence is CASSLRTGGGEQFF. In DNA, the CDR3 is TGTGCCAGCAGCTTGAGGACAGGGGGTGGTGAGCAGTTCTTC. The chain combines TRBV11-3 with TRBJ2-1, with 10 bases fitting TRBD1. The CDR3 is 14 residues long. V was pared by 3 bases and J by 9 bases, with 5 bases of the junction left unmatched. The germline V gene encodes CDR1 SGHNT and CDR2 YENEEA.

This chain links TRBV5-4 with TRBJ1-1, with D perhaps matching TRBD1 (5 bases). The CDR3 totals 13 residues. Germline CDR1 and CDR2: SGHNT and YYREEE (reference sequence). V dropped 3 bases and J dropped 1 base, with 7 bases sitting between them. The CDR3 sequence is CASSSDTNTEAFF. The CDR3 DNA follows: TGTGCCAGCAGCTCGGACACGAACACTGAAGCTTTCTTT. Based on the CDR3 plus reference TRBV5-4 and TRBJ1-1, the full variable domain is ETGVTQSPTHLIKTRGQQVTLRCSSQSGHNTVSWYQQALGQGPQFIFQYYREEENGRGNFPPRFSGLQFPNYSSELNVNALELDDSALYLCASSSDTNTEAFFGQGTRLTVV.

The chain couples TRBV14 to TRBJ1-2; 7 bases map to TRBD1. CDR1 is SGHDN and CDR2 is FVKESK in the germline V gene. There are 15 residues in the CDR3. The ends lost 1 base at V and 2 bases at J; junction bases unmatched: 4. CDR3 in amino acids: CASSQAEGANYGYTF. DNA for the CDR3: TGTGCCAGCAGCCAAGCCGAGGGGGCGAACTATGGCTACACCTTC.

This clonotype was observed many times. The chain combines TRBV11-2 with TRBJ2-2; D gene unclear. The CDR3 length is 16 residues. Between the trimmed V and J ends, which lost 2 bases and 0 bases, there was a span of 10 bases. Per germline, CDR1 SGHAT and CDR2 FQNNGV. The CDR3 reads CASSLSNAANTGELFF. The CDR3 bases are TGTGCCAGCAGCTTATCCAACGCCGCGAACACCGGGGAGCTGTTTTTT.

This clonotype showed up many times. V and J are TRBV5-1 and TRBJ2-7; D is perhaps TRBD1 or TRBD2 (5 bases each). V shed 3 bases and J shed 5 bases, with 15 bases lying between them. From germline, CDR1 is SGHRS and CDR2 YFSETQ. CDR3 length: 14 residues. This chain's CDR3 is CASSSGTLPHEQYF. The DNA of the CDR3 is TGCGCCAGCAGCTCCGGGACCCTTCCTCACGAGCAGTACTTC.

The V and J genes are TRBV27 and TRBJ2-5; TRBD2 might be the D (5 bases). Germline CDR1 and CDR2: MNHEY and SMNVEV (reference sequence). The CDR3 runs to 13 residues. Trimming took off 6 bases at V and 2 bases at J, with 10 bases between the two ends. CDR3 residues: CASSSSVQETQYF. Here the CDR3 DNA reads TGTGCCAGCAGCAGTAGCGTTCAAGAGACCCAGTACTTC.

This clonotype was observed at least ten times. The gene calls are TRBV19 and TRBJ1-1, with unresolved D. V was clipped by 6 bases and J by 1 base, with 9 bases between them. CDR3 length equals 13 residues. Germline V gene sequence: CDR1 LNHDA, CDR2 SQIVND (reference sequence). The CDR3 DNA sequence: TGTGCCAGTAGCCTGACAAAGAACACTGAAGCTTTCTTT. Translation gives CASSLTKNTEAFF.

This clonotype has at least ten counts. The V gene is TRBV2, the J gene TRBJ1-2; TRBD1 matches 7 bases. This CDR3 contains 15 residues. Germline V gene sequence: CDR1 SNHLY, CDR2 FYNNEI. Losses at the gene ends were 2 bases for V and 6 bases for J; bases not matched to a gene: 9. CDR3: CASSERGQPGNGYTF. CDR3 nucleotide sequence: TGTGCCAGCAGTGAAAGGGGACAGCCTGGGAATGGCTACACCTTC.

This chain uses TRBV27 with TRBJ1-6; D remains ambiguous. Germline CDR1 and CDR2: MNHEY and SMNVEV (reference sequence). V lost 2 bases, J lost 9 bases, and 8 bases lay in between. The CDR3 covers 13 residues. This CDR3 is CASSLSVSSPLHF. The CDR3 nucleotides are TGTGCCAGCAGTTTAAGTGTCAGTTCACCCCTCCACTTT.